What follows is one TCR beta chain and its context. The antigen is unknown. Here immunoSEQ multiplex PCR was the method, and the copy in TCRdb shows in-frame clones only, minus some. The sample has 15,000 to 19,000 clones, around 53% seen once. CFSE-labeled recipient PBMCs were cultured roughly 6 days with irradiated graft donor PBMCs, then FACS-sorted. The data belong to a study of Tregs in tolerant kidney transplant recipients. Across the whole study: Related graft donors supplied nonmyeloablative bone marrow transplants, and mixed chimerism was transient. Study findings and constraints: Biological reproducibility was not directly addressed, but technical replication error appeared minimal. Changing PCR primers prevented nucleotide comparison between some patients' samples. Tolerant patients' donor-specific Tregs expanded beyond overall Tregs, suggesting antigen-driven growth.

The input for sequencing was CD4+ T cells from blood cultured with allogeneic cells, taken before the transplant. This receptor was taken from a human patient who received a combined kidney and bone marrow transplant.

CDR3 amino acids: CASSLPGSYNEQFF. The CDR3 DNA reads TGTGCCAGCAGCTTGCCGGGATCCTACAATGAGCAGTTCTTC. The chain employs TRBV11-2 and TRBJ2-1; D might be TRBD2 (5 bases). Germline V gives CDR1 SGHAT, CDR2 FQNNGV. V dropped 3 bases and J dropped 1 base, with 7 bases sitting between them. This CDR3 comprises 14 residues.